Below, 23 T cell receptor beta chains from the same sample are listed, as sequenced in a study of T cells in localized non-small cell lung cancer. The protocol was immunoSEQ multiplex PCR, while the TCRdb copy is restricted to in-frame clones and leaves out a portion. This table holds approximately 30,000 clones, less than 80% found once. The material sequenced was peripheral blood, taken before any cancer treatment. The receptor source for this set is a male donor aged 60 or over with stage II squamous cell lung carcinoma.

CDR3 coding DNA: TGTGCCAGCACCTGGCTAGGGGGTCCTGGGGAACTGTTTTTT. Its translation: CASTWLGGPGELFF. The V and J genes are TRBV5-5 and TRBJ1-4, with D perhaps matching TRBD1 (6 bases). Germline CDR1 is SGHKS and CDR2 is YYEKEE (reference sequence). V was shortened by 6 bases and J by 12 bases, with 21 bases between the two germline ends. The length of the CDR3 is 14 residues.

J is TRBJ1-1 and V is TRBV15, with D perhaps matching TRBD1 (5 bases). The CDR3 length is 15 residues. Per the germline V gene, CDR1 is LNHNV and CDR2 is YYDKDF (reference sequence). V gave up 1 base and J gave up 0 bases, with 9 bases separating them. CDR3 sequence reads: CATSRGGVMNTEAFF. CDR3 in DNA: TGTGCCACCAGCAGAGGAGGGGTCATGAACACTGAAGCTTTCTTT.

V usage is TRBV9 and J usage is TRBJ1-5; D remains unclear. V lost 0 bases and J 5 bases, leaving 6 bases between the germline ends. The CDR3 length is 13 residues. Germline lookup yields CDR1 SGDLS and CDR2 YYNGEE. The DNA of the CDR3 is TGTGCCAGCAGCGTAGCTTCGGATCAGCCCCAGCATTTT. Protein product: CASSVASDQPQHF.

This sequence joins TRBV4-3 and TRBJ1-4; D is unclear. Germline V gives CDR1 LGHNA, CDR2 YSLEER. The CDR3 is 16 residues long. The V and J ends lost 3 bases and 1 base respectively, with 12 bases between them. The CDR3 loop is CASSHDWGGTNEKLFF. The CDR3, as DNA: TGCGCCAGCAGCCACGATTGGGGAGGAACTAATGAAAAACTGTTTTTT.

V and J are TRBV2 and TRBJ2-1; 10 bases are shared with TRBD2. Germline V gene sequence: CDR1 SNHLY, CDR2 FYNNEI. This CDR3 contains 15 residues. The V and J ends lost 3 bases and 4 bases, in that order; junction bases with no gene match: 3. CDR3 residues: CASSDSGRSYNEQFF. The CDR3 nucleotides read TGTGCCAGCAGTGATAGCGGGAGGTCGTACAATGAGCAGTTCTTC.

The chain couples TRBV7-9 to TRBJ2-7; the D gene is possibly TRBD2 (6 bases). The CDR3 consists of 14 residues. V gave up 3 bases and J gave up 2 bases, with 11 bases separating them. Germline CDR1 reads SEHNR; CDR2 reads FQNEAQ (reference sequence). CDR3 sequence: CASSLSGVTYEQYF. The CDR3 DNA is TGTGCCAGCAGCTTGTCGGGGGTAACCTACGAGCAGTACTTC. Looking up the rest from reference TRBV7-9 and TRBJ2-7 gives the full variable domain: DTGVSQNPRHKITKRGQNVTFRCDPISEHNRLYWYRQTLGQGPEFLTYFQNEAQLEKSRLLSDRFSAERPKGSFSTLEIQRTEQGDSAMYLCASSLSGVTYEQYFGPGTRLTVT.

The rearrangement joins TRBV6-6 to TRBJ2-7; D is possibly TRBD1 (5 bases). Trimming shortened V by 0 bases and J by 4 bases, and 10 bases separated the two germline ends. CDR1 is MNHNY and CDR2 is SVGAGI in the germline V gene (reference sequence). The CDR3 consists of 14 residues. The CDR3 reads CASSYSRTWYEQYF. The CDR3 DNA reads TGTGCCAGCAGTTACTCCCGGACATGGTACGAGCAGTACTTC.

This chain joins TRBV12-5 and TRBJ1-3; no reliable D call. CDR1 LGHNT and CDR2 FRNRAP come from the germline V gene. V gave up 6 bases and J gave up 2 bases, with 17 bases separating them. This CDR3 is 16 amino acids long. DNA for the CDR3: TGTGCTAGTGGCTCCCCCGGCTCCCGCCCTGGAAACACCATATATTTT. Its translation: CASGSPGSRPGNTIYF.

CDR3 sequence reads: CASSLAPDYEQFF. The CDR3, as DNA: TGTGCCAGCAGCTTGGCTCCCGATTATGAGCAGTTCTTC. V gene TRBV5-4 combines with J gene TRBJ2-1; D is unclear. The V end was cut by 0 bases, the J end by 8 bases, with 9 bases between. The germline gives CDR1 SGHNT, CDR2 YYREEE (reference sequence). CDR3 length: 13 residues.

The chain is built from TRBV9 and TRBJ2-3; no reliable D call. The CDR3 has 14 residues. Germline V lookup: CDR1 SGDLS, CDR2 YYNGEE. V was shortened by 0 bases and J by 4 bases, with 9 bases between the two germline ends. CDR3: CASSVETFADTQYF. The CDR3 nucleotides read TGTGCCAGCAGCGTAGAGACTTTCGCAGATACGCAGTATTTT.

The gene calls are TRBV19 and TRBJ1-1; D not certain. The CDR3 sequence is 13 residues long. V was cut by 5 bases and J by 7 bases, with 14 bases left in between. Germline loops: CDR1 LNHDA, CDR2 SQIVND (reference sequence). Here the CDR3 reads CASSLVGLVEAFF. Here the CDR3 DNA reads TGTGCCAGTAGTCTGGTCGGGCTGGTTGAAGCTTTCTTT.

This clone was seen only a few times. The chain has TRBV5-5 and TRBJ2-7, with D perhaps TRBD1 (6 bases). This CDR3 has 12 amino acids. V lost 4 bases and J 3 bases, leaving 8 bases between the germline ends. CDR1 SGHKS and CDR2 YYEKEE come from the germline V gene (reference sequence). CDR3 sequence: CASSPTGYEQYF. The CDR3 region has the DNA TGTGCCAGCAGCCCGACAGGCTACGAGCAGTACTTC.

The chain is built from TRBV5-6 and TRBJ1-3; D not certain. This CDR3 has 16 amino acids. CDR1 is SGHDT, CDR2 YYEEEE, per germline. Trimming took 0 bases from V and 0 from J, leaving 10 bases between them. CDR3 amino acids: CASSLEVLDSGNTIYF. The CDR3, as DNA: TGTGCCAGCAGCTTGGAGGTTTTGGACTCTGGAAACACCATATATTTT.

Here the CDR3 DNA reads TGTGCCAGCTCATCTTCCGGGGTTGGGCCGGCCTACACCTTC. Residues: CASSSSGVGPAYTF. J is TRBJ1-2 and V is TRBV18; no reliable D call. V was trimmed by 5 bases and J by 10 bases, leaving 20 bases between them. The germline gives CDR1 KGHSH, CDR2 LQKENI. CDR3 length equals 14 residues.

This clone has only one observation. V usage is TRBV9 and J usage is TRBJ2-7; 7 bases agree with TRBD1. The trim removed 4 bases at V and 7 bases at J, leaving 11 bases unmatched. Germline V gene data show CDR1 as SGDLS and CDR2 as YYNGEE. This CDR3 comprises 14 residues. CDR3 nucleotides: TGTGCCAGCAGCAAAGACAGGGTATTGAGGGAGCAGTACTTC. Amino acid sequence: CASSKDRVLREQYF.

V gene TRBV7-2 combines with J gene TRBJ2-3, with 9 bases aligning to TRBD1. This CDR3 contains 16 residues. Germline assignment: CDR1 SGHTA and CDR2 FQGNSA. After removal of 5 bases from V and 2 bases from J, the junction contained 8 bases not matched to a gene. The CDR3, as DNA: TGTGCCAGCAGCCCTGGGACAGGGAGGGCCACAGATACGCAGTATTTT. This codes for CASSPGTGRATDTQYF.

This chain uses TRBV4-1 with TRBJ1-5, with 9 bases fitting TRBD1. The ends lost 8 bases at V and 3 bases at J; junction bases unmatched: 8. The CDR3 runs to 15 residues. Germline CDR1 is MGHRA and CDR2 is YSYEKL. In DNA form, the CDR3 reads TGCGCCAGCCGATCGGGACAGGGTAACAATCAGCCCCAGCATTTT. This codes for CASRSGQGNNQPQHF.

The V call is TRBV18, the J call TRBJ2-1; D gene uncertain. The CDR3 is 13 residues long. V lost 2 bases and J 6 bases, leaving 8 bases between the germline ends. CDR1 and CDR2 from the germline V gene are KGHSH and LQKENI. The CDR3 region has the DNA TGTGCCAGCTCACCAGTCCAAAGCAATGAGCAGTTCTTC. Translating it yields CASSPVQSNEQFF. Full variable domain (rest looked up from reference TRBV18 and TRBJ2-1): NAGVMQNPRHLVRRRGQEARLRCSPMKGHSHVYWYRQLPEEGLKFMVYLQKENIIDESGMPKERFSAEFPKEGPSILRIQQVVRGDSAAYFCASSPVQSNEQFFGPGTRLTVL.

The chain links TRBV9 to TRBJ2-2, with a possible D match to TRBD2 (5 bases). There are 14 residues in the CDR3. Germline V gene data show CDR1 as SGDLS and CDR2 as YYNGEE. Trimming took off 1 base at V and 8 bases at J, with 12 bases between the two ends. DNA of the CDR3: TGTGCCAGCAGCGTAATAGGAGGTTCGGGGGAGCTGTTTTTT. Residues: CASSVIGGSGELFF.

The chain carries TRBV5-4 and TRBJ2-6; D is perhaps TRBD2 (5 bases). The CDR3 is made up of 17 amino acids. V shed 0 bases and J shed 0 bases, with 10 bases lying between them. Germline lookup yields CDR1 SGHNT and CDR2 YYREEE (reference sequence). The CDR3 loop is CASSLDSVGSGANVLTF. As DNA, the CDR3 is TGTGCCAGCAGCTTGGATAGCGTAGGCTCTGGGGCCAACGTCCTGACTTTC.

The chain has TRBV5-4 and TRBJ2-3, with 8 bases fitting TRBD2. CDR1 is SGHNT, CDR2 YYREEE, per germline (reference sequence). This CDR3 has 14 amino acids. Trimming cost V 4 bases and J 2 bases; bases outside gene matches: 3. CDR3 nucleotide sequence: TGTGCCAGCAGCCCGGGGGGGACCACAGATACGCAGTATTTT. Protein product: CASSPGGTTDTQYF.

This clone came up a few times. V usage is TRBV11-3 and J usage is TRBJ1-1; D call uncertain. The germline gives CDR1 SGHNT, CDR2 YENEEA. V gave up 1 base and J gave up 0 bases, with 15 bases separating them. The CDR3 runs to 17 residues. This CDR3 reads CASSLGRRESVNTEAFF. Written as DNA, the CDR3 is TGTGCCAGCAGCTTAGGGAGGAGGGAGTCGGTGAACACTGAAGCTTTCTTT.

The CDR3 DNA sequence: TGTGCCAGTAGTATGGGGCACGGCAGCTCCTACGAGCAGTACTTC. Protein product: CASSMGHGSSYEQYF. V and J are TRBV19 and TRBJ2-7, with a weak D call TRBD1 (5 bases). The CDR3 loop spans 15 amino acids. Germline V gene lookup returns CDR1 LNHDA and CDR2 SQIVND (reference sequence). The V end was cut by 3 bases, the J end by 0 bases, with 12 bases between.